This T cell receptor beta chain comes out of a study of early T cells in non-severe SARS-CoV-2 infection. Study background: Bulk RNA taken from unsorted whole blood was sequenced, leaving chains unpaired. Findings and limits, study-wide: Using VDJdb, the matching emphasized anti-spike CD8 responses while missing private and CD4 specificities.

The CDR3 runs to 13 residues. CDR1 SQVTM and CDR2 ANQGSEA come from the germline V gene. The V and J ends lost 1 base and 4 bases respectively, with 8 bases between them. Attachment of unique molecular identifiers to individual cDNA molecules was performed. TCRdb reanalysed the 5' RACE reads using MiXCR and keeps one entry per CDR3 protein. The sample includes approximately 48,000 distinct CDR3 sequences, 9.3% of them seen just once. This clonotype was counted at least ten times. Antigen specificity is unknown. The specimen sequenced was whole blood. The chain joins TRBV29-1 to TRBJ1-5; D unclear. The TCR was taken from an adult who was a healthcare worker with PCR-confirmed SARS-CoV-2 infection or an uninfected control (not recorded which). DNA for the CDR3: TGCAGCGTTGAAGGGCAGCCTAATCAGCCCCAGCATTTT. Residues: CSVEGQPNQPQHF.